Listed below are T cell receptor beta chains from one sample, sequenced in a study of glioma-infiltrating T cells after dendritic cell vaccination. Only in-frame clones appear in the TCRdb table, and some are missing; sequencing was by immunoSEQ multiplex PCR. The sample comprises about 21,000 clones, 79% of which are singletons, and under 40% rests with the top ten. The sample here was blood, taken before dendritic cell vaccination. The receptors derive from a human donor with glioblastoma. Each CDR3 is given with its conserved first and last residue. The D gene is left open where the match is weak. The size of a clone is reported for some rows only, either as once, few or many, or as a class for expanded clones.

>TRBV19|.|.|14|TRBJ2-1
CASKPPGFYNEQFF
TGTGCCAGTAAACCCCCAGGATTCTACAATGAGCAGTTCTTC
>TRBV4-3|.|.|13|TRBJ1-1
CASSQDLETEAFF
TGCGCCAGCAGCCAAGATCTGGAGACCGAAGCTTTCTTT
>TRBV6-4|few|.|13|TRBJ2-1
CASSGTENNEQFF
TGTGCCAGCAGTGGGACAGAGAACAATGAGCAGTTCTTC
>TRBV6-5|.|.|12|TRBJ2-1
CASSYSKAEQFF
TGTGCCAGCAGTTACTCGAAAGCTGAGCAGTTCTTC
>TRBV2|.|.|11|TRBJ1-6
CASSGLSPLHF
TGTGCCAGCAGTGGTTTATCACCCCTCCACTTT
>TRBV27|few|TRBD1|13|TRBJ2-7
CATSGTGGYEQYF
TGTGCCACCTCCGGGACAGGGGGCTACGAGCAGTACTTC
>TRBV7-2|.|TRBD2|16|TRBJ2-7
CASSSLGLAGITRQYF
TGTGCCAGCAGCTCGCTCGGACTAGCGGGGATTACGAGGCAGTACTTC
>TRBV14|.|.|15|TRBJ1-1
CASSQGWGGPAEAFF
TGTGCCAGCAGCCAAGGCTGGGGGGGACCGGCTGAAGCTTTCTTT
>TRBV30|.|TRBD2|14|TRBJ2-1
CAWSRSSGDDEQFF
TGTGCCTGGAGTAGGTCTAGCGGGGATGATGAGCAGTTCTTC
>TRBV7-3|few|.|14|TRBJ2-7
CASSPDVEGSEQYF
TGTGCCAGCAGCCCAGATGTGGAAGGGAGCGAGCAGTACTTC
>TRBV18|.|.|13|TRBJ1-2
CASSPVREGGYTF
TGTGCCAGCTCACCAGTGAGGGAGGGTGGCTACACCTTC
>TRBV5-1|once|.|13|TRBJ2-5
CATGIGGGETQYF
TGCGCCACCGGAATAGGAGGGGGCGAGACCCAGTACTTC
>TRBV7-9|medium-sized|TRBD1|16|TRBJ1-5
CASSPGTGTSNQPQHF
TGTGCCAGCAGTCCCGGGACAGGGACCAGCAATCAGCCCCAGCATTTT
>TRBV11-2|.|TRBD2|15|TRBJ2-1
CASSETSGAYNEQFF
TGTGCCAGCAGCGAGACTAGCGGGGCGTACAATGAGCAGTTCTTC
>TRBV4-1|.|TRBD2|15|TRBJ2-3
CASSPILAGADTQYF
TGCGCCAGCAGCCCTATACTAGCGGGAGCAGATACGCAGTATTTT
>TRBV29-1|.|TRBD1|16|TRBJ2-1
CSVAGTGHGAYNEQFF
TGCAGCGTTGCGGGGACAGGTCACGGCGCCTACAATGAGCAGTTCTTC
>TRBV5-6|.|.|14|TRBJ2-1
CASSFLFFDNEQFF
TGTGCCAGCAGCTTTCTGTTTTTCGACAATGAGCAGTTCTTC
>TRBV27|once|TRBD2|17|TRBJ2-3
CASSLGRGSGRTDTQYF
TGTGCCAGCAGTTTAGGTCGGGGTAGCGGGAGAACAGATACGCAGTATTTT
>TRBV27|once|TRBD2|15|TRBJ2-1
CASSLNSGRANEQFF
TGTGCCAGCAGTTTAAATAGCGGGAGGGCCAATGAGCAGTTCTTC
>TRBV19|.|TRBD2|17|TRBJ2-3
CASSILAGSVVSNTQYF
TGTGCCAGTAGTATTCTAGCGGGCAGCGTTGTTTCAAATACGCAGTATTTT
>TRBV29-1|.|TRBD1|13|TRBJ2-5
CSVVGTDQETQYF
TGCAGCGTTGTGGGGACAGACCAAGAGACCCAGTACTTC
>TRBV25-1|.|.|12|TRBJ1-2
CASSELNYGYTF
TGTGCCAGCAGTGAACTGAACTATGGCTACACCTTC
>TRBV27|.|.|13|TRBJ2-7
CASSYGQYYEQYF
TGTGCCAGCAGTTATGGACAGTACTACGAGCAGTACTTC
>TRBV7-2|.|.|15|TRBJ2-5
CASSLGPGVGETQYF
TGTGCCAGCAGCTTAGGACCAGGGGTGGGGGAGACCCAGTACTTC
>TRBV7-9|.|.|13|TRBJ2-4
CASSLNGENIQYF
TGTGCCAGCAGCTTAAACGGGGAAAACATTCAGTACTTC
>TRBV9|medium-sized|.|15|TRBJ2-7
CASSDGAGLVDEQYF
TGTGCCAGCAGCGATGGTGCGGGTCTTGTCGACGAGCAGTACTTC
>TRBV11-2|once|TRBD2|14|TRBJ2-7
CASSLIGRIHEQYF
TGTGCCAGCAGCTTGATCGGGAGGATCCACGAGCAGTACTTC
>TRBV25-1|.|.|15|TRBJ2-7
CASSDRLASSYEQYF
TGTGCCAGCAGTGACCGACTCGCTAGCTCCTACGAGCAGTACTTC
>TRBV13|.|TRBD2|14|TRBJ2-7
CASRPSGSSYEQYF
TGTGCCAGCAGACCTAGCGGGAGCTCCTACGAGCAGTACTTC
>TRBV14|.|TRBD2|15|TRBJ2-1
CASSQGLADYNEQFF
TGTGCCAGCAGCCAGGGACTAGCGGACTACAATGAGCAGTTCTTC
>TRBV5-4|.|.|12|TRBJ1-2
CASSLVQDGYTF
TGTGCCAGCAGCTTAGTGCAGGATGGCTACACCTTC